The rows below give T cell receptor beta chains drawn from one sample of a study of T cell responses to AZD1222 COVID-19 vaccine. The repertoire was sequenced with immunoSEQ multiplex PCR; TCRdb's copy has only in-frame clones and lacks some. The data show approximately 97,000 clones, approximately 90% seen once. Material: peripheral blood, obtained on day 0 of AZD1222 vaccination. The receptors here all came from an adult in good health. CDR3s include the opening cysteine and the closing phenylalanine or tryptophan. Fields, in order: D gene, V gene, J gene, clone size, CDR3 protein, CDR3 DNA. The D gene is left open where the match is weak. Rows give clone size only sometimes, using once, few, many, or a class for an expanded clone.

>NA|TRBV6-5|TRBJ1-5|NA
CASSNLHSNQPQHF
TGTGCCAGCAGTAACTTACATAGCAATCAGCCCCAGCATTTT
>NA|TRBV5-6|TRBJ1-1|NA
CASSWSPSNTEAFF
TGTGCCAGCAGTTGGTCACCCTCGAACACTGAAGCTTTCTTT
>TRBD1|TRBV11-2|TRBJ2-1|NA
CASSLDGRQGLDNEQFF
TGTGCCAGCAGCTTAGATGGGCGACAGGGGCTAGACAATGAGCAGTTCTTC
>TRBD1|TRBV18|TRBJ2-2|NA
CASSPGTGADNTGELFF
TGTGCCAGCTCACCAGGGACAGGGGCCGACAACACCGGGGAGCTGTTTTTT
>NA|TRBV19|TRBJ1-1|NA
CASSTTGRGTEAFF
TGTGCCAGTAGTACTACAGGGAGAGGTACTGAAGCTTTCTTT
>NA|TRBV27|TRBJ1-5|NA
CASRQGDNQPQHF
TGTGCCAGCAGGCAGGGAGACAATCAGCCCCAGCATTTT
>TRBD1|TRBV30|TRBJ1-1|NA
CAWSHRTGPNTEAFF
TGTGCCTGGAGTCACAGGACAGGGCCGAACACTGAAGCTTTCTTT
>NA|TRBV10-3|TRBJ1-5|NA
CAISPYSNQPQHF
TGTGCCATCAGCCCGTATAGCAATCAGCCCCAGCATTTT
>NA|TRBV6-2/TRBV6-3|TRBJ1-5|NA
CASSNKVNQPQHF
TGTGCCAGCAGTAACAAGGTCAATCAGCCCCAGCATTTT
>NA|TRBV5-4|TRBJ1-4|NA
CASSSPTNEKLFF
TGTGCCAGCAGCTCGCCGACTAATGAAAAACTGTTTTTT
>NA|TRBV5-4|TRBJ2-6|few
CASSLGANTGANVLTF
TGTGCCAGCAGCTTGGGGGCAAACACTGGGGCCAACGTCCTGACTTTC
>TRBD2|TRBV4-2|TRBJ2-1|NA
CASSSGTSGRPDLDEQFF
TGTGCCAGCAGCTCGGGGACTAGCGGGAGACCCGATTTGGATGAGCAGTTCTTC
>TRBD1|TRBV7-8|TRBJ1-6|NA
CASSWTGGYNSPLHF
TGTGCCAGCAGCTGGACAGGGGGCTATAATTCACCCCTCCACTTT
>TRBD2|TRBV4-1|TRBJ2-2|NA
CASSQVVGGLANTGELFF
TGCGCCAGCAGCCAAGTAGTCGGGGGACTAGCGAACACCGGGGAGCTGTTTTTT
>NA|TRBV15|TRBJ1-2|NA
CATSRAAGDYGYTF
TGTGCCACCAGCAGGGCAGCTGGGGACTATGGCTACACCTTC
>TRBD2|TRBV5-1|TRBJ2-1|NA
CASSFPSGGSYNEQFF
TGCGCCAGCAGCTTTCCCAGCGGGGGGTCCTACAATGAGCAGTTCTTC
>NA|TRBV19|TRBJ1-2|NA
CASSIGGARSDGYTF
TGTGCCAGTAGTATTGGCGGGGCGCGGAGCGATGGCTACACCTTC
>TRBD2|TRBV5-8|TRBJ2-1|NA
CASSLAGGTRGGEQFF
TGTGCCAGCAGCTTGGCAGGTGGGACTCGCGGGGGTGAGCAGTTCTTC
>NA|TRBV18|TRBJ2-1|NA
CASSLGGNEQFF
TGTGCCAGCTCACTTGGGGGCAATGAGCAGTTCTTC
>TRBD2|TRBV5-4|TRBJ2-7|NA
CASSLGASGGSYEQYF
TGTGCCAGCAGCTTGGGGGCTAGCGGGGGTTCCTACGAGCAGTACTTC
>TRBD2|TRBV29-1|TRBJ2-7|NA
CSVVRLAGGYEQYF
TGCAGCGTTGTACGCCTAGCGGGAGGTTACGAGCAGTACTTC
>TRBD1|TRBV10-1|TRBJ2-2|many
CASRRTGTTGELFF
TGCGCCAGCAGAAGGACAGGGACTACCGGGGAGCTGTTTTTT
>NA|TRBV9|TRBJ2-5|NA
CASRRTAQGMETQYF
TGTGCCAGCAGGCGGACCGCCCAGGGGATGGAGACCCAGTACTTC
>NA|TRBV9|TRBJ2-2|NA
CASTPRTGTNTGELFF
TGTGCCAGCACGCCCCGGACCGGGACGAACACCGGGGAGCTGTTTTTT
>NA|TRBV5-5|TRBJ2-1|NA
CASSLAQAFSYNEQFF
TGTGCCAGCAGCTTGGCTCAGGCATTCTCCTACAATGAGCAGTTCTTC
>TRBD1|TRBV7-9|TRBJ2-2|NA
CASSHPGQGPGELFF
TGTGCCAGCAGCCATCCGGGACAGGGGCCCGGGGAGCTGTTTTTT
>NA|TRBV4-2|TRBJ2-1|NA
CASSQDFGSSYNEQFF
TGTGCCAGCAGCCAAGATTTTGGGAGCTCCTACAATGAGCAGTTCTTC
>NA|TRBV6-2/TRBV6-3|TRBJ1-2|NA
CASSYSGFRGGYTF
TGTGCCAGCAGTTACTCCGGGTTCCGTGGTGGCTACACCTTC
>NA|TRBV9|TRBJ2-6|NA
CASRTSGANVLTF
TGTGCCAGCAGAACCTCTGGGGCCAACGTCCTGACTTTC
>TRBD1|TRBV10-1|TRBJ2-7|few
CASSIDRGTYEQYF
TGCGCCAGCAGTATTGACAGGGGGACCTACGAGCAGTACTTC
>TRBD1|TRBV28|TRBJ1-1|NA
CASSSDRGTEAFF
TGTGCCAGCAGTTCGGACAGGGGAACTGAAGCTTTCTTT
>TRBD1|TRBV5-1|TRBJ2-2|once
CASSSDRGTGELFF
TGCGCCAGCAGCTCCGACAGGGGGACCGGGGAGCTGTTTTTT
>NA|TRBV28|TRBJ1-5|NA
CASTGGNQPQHF
TGTGCCAGCACCGGGGGCAATCAGCCCCAGCATTTT
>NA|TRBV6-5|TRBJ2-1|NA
CASSYSLARNEQFF
TGTGCCAGCAGTTATAGTCTAGCTAGAAATGAGCAGTTCTTC
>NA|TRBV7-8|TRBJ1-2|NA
CASSLGVFWGHTF
TGTGCCAGCAGCTTAGGGGTCTTCTGGGGCCACACCTTC
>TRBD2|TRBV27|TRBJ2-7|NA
CASSLSGVPPTRQYF
TGTGCCAGCAGCCTTAGCGGGGTCCCTCCTACGAGGCAGTACTTC
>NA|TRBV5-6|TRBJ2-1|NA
CASSPRDSKFNEQFF
TGTGCCAGCAGCCCCCGGGACTCTAAGTTTAATGAGCAGTTCTTC